This TCR beta chain is drawn from a study of T cells in tuberculosis. Trimming pared 6 bases from V and 2 bases from J, leaving 13 bases between. Germline V gene data show CDR1 as MNHEY and CDR2 as SVGAGI. The CDR3 is made up of 14 amino acids. Profiled with immunoSEQ multiplex PCR; TCRdb holds only in-frame clones, not every one. The table lists about 31,000 clones, 97% of them singletons, with roughly 6.2% in the top ten. Specimen: PBMCs. The chain carries TRBV6-5 and TRBJ1-1; D is unclear. The origin of this receptor is a donor aged 10-29 years with latent tuberculosis or without tuberculosis infection. CDR3 protein: CASSQFKVNTEAFF. The CDR3 DNA is TGTGCCAGCAGCCAGTTCAAAGTTAACACTGAAGCTTTCTTT.